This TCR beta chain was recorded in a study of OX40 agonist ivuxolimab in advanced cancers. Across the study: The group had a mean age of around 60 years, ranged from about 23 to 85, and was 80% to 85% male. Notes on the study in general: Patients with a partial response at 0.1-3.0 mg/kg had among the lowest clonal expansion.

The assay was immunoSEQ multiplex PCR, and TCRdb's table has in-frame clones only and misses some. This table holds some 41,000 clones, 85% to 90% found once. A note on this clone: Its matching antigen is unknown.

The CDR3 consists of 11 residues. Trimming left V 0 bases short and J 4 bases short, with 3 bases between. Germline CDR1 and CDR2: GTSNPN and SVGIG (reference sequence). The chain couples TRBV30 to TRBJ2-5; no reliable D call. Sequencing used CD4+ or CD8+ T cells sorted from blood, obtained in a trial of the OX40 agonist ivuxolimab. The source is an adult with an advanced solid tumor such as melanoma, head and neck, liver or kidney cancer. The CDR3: CAWSVRETQYF. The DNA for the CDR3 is TGTGCCTGGAGTGTACGAGAGACCCAGTACTTC.